The clone carrying this TCR beta chain has only a few counts. The sample originates from a study of cytomegalovirus exposure and HLA in healthy donors. Turning to the study itself: Later, an analysis reported that the 95 to 150 validation repertoires had used the same platform as the roughly 660 first-cohort repertoires.

V was trimmed by 3 bases and J by 4 bases, leaving 7 bases between them. The CDR3 spans 13 residues. Germline CDR1 is SEHNR and CDR2 is FQNEAQ (reference sequence). This table comes from immunoSEQ multiplex PCR, and its TCRdb copy is limited to in-frame clones, with some not included. The data show 200,000 to 250,000 clones, with about nine tenths seen just once and roughly 2% held by the top ten. The sequence was collected from a woman aged 18-29 years in good health and CMV-seropositive. This chain joins TRBV7-9 and TRBJ1-5; perhaps TRBD1 as D (5 bases). The material sequenced was PBMCs. DNA for the CDR3: TGTGCCAGCAGCTTCTCAGGGAATCAGCCCCAGCATTTT. Translating gives CASSFSGNQPQHF.